The 22 T cell receptor beta chains presented below share a single source sample, sequenced in a study of T cells in Graves' hyperthyroidism and ophthalmopathy. The investigators amplified TCR beta CDR3 regions from RNA transcripts. TCR CDR3 regions were first amplified by RT-PCR with HTBI primers. TCRdb ran MiXCR on the multiplex PCR reads and lists one entry per CDR3 protein. Of hundreds of thousands of distinct CDR3 sequences listed, roughly 17% are singletons. Sequenced sample: blood. The receptor set was obtained from a woman in her thirties with Graves' hyperthyroidism.

The table lists this clonotype with many counts. The V call is TRBV6-1, the J call TRBJ2-1, with unresolved D. Germline CDR1 reads MNHNS; CDR2 reads SASEGT. The CDR3 runs to 12 residues. The V and J ends lost 5 bases and 8 bases respectively, with 10 bases between them. CDR3 bases: TGTGCCAGCAGTAGGGTCGGAGATGAGCAGTTCTTC. This codes for CASSRVGDEQFF.

This clonotype was counted between two and nine times. This chain uses TRBV6-1 with TRBJ1-2, with TRBD1 matching 7 bases. The CDR3 is 14 residues long. Losses at the gene ends were 6 bases for V and 8 bases for J; bases not matched to a gene: 12. Germline CDR1 reads MNHNS; CDR2 reads SASEGT. CDR3 in amino acids: CASSRTGALSGYTF. The CDR3 DNA is TGTGCCAGCAGCCGAACAGGGGCGCTTTCGGGCTACACCTTC.

In its sample, this clonotype was seen many times. V usage is TRBV5-1 and J usage is TRBJ1-2; no clear D gene. The CDR3 runs 14 residues. V lost 2 bases to trimming and J lost 8 bases, with 16 bases between them. The germline V gene encodes CDR1 SGHRS and CDR2 YFSETQ. The chain's CDR3 is CASSFSGQRRGYTF. Written as DNA, the CDR3 is TGCGCCAGCAGCTTTTCCGGGCAAAGAAGGGGCTACACCTTC.

The J gene is TRBJ2-3, the V gene TRBV20-1; TRBD2 agrees at 12 bases. Germline CDR1 reads DFQATT; CDR2 reads SNEGSKA (reference sequence). The CDR3 consists of 16 residues. V lost 7 bases to trimming and J lost 3 bases; unmatched junction nucleotides: 11. Here the CDR3 DNA reads TGCAGTGTCCCGACTAGCGGGAGTAGAGGAACAGATACGCAGTATTTT. Its translation is CSVPTSGSRGTDTQYF.

This clonotype was seen ten or more times. V is TRBV30 and J is TRBJ2-7; 12 bases align to TRBD2. J gave up 6 bases and V 4 bases, and 4 bases lay outside the gene matches. This CDR3 region has 13 residues. The V gene's germline CDR1 is GTSNPN and CDR2 SVGIG (reference sequence). CDR3 loop: CAWTSGRAPEQYF. CDR3 coding DNA: TGTGCCTGGACTAGCGGGAGGGCCCCCGAGCAGTACTTC.

At least ten counts were recorded for this clonotype. The chain employs TRBV20-1 and TRBJ1-1; D is possibly TRBD1 (6 bases). This CDR3 is built from 13 residues. Trimming cost V 8 bases and J 2 bases, with 15 bases left between them. The germline V gene has CDR1 DFQATT and CDR2 SNEGSKA (reference sequence). CDR3 sequence (DNA): TGCAGTCCCTTTAGGGGGGGTAACACTGAAGCTTTCTTT. Translating gives CSPFRGGNTEAFF.

This clonotype has ten or more counts. The J gene is TRBJ2-1, the V gene TRBV11-1, with D possibly being TRBD1 (8 bases). This CDR3 region has 14 residues. With 5 bases removed from V and 7 bases from J, the gap between germline ends came to 15 bases. Germline-derived CDR1 and CDR2 are SGHAT and FQDESV (reference sequence). For the CDR3, the DNA is TGTGCCAGCAGCATGGACAGGGAGGGTAATGAGCAGTTCTTC. Translated: CASSMDREGNEQFF.

This clonotype was found many times. V and J are TRBV18 and TRBJ1-6; the D is unclear. From germline, CDR1 is KGHSH and CDR2 LQKENI. The CDR3 sequence is 12 residues long. V gave up 5 bases and J gave up 6 bases, with 5 bases separating them. CDR3 in amino acids: CASSIPNSPLHF. CDR3 bases: TGTGCCAGCTCAATACCTAATTCACCCCTCCACTTT.

The rearrangement uses TRBV5-1 and TRBJ2-3; D is undetermined. Germline V gene sequence: CDR1 SGHRS, CDR2 YFSETQ. Trimming pared 0 bases from V and 2 bases from J, leaving 10 bases between. This CDR3 has 15 amino acids. CDR3 DNA sequence: TGCGCCAGCAGCTTGGGTGGCGGACCCACAGATACGCAGTATTTT. Translating it yields CASSLGGGPTDTQYF.

The table lists this clonotype with many counts. The chain is built from TRBV5-1 and TRBJ2-7; either TRBD1 or TRBD2 may supply D (5 bases each). With 0 bases removed from V and 2 bases from J, the gap between germline ends came to 18 bases. The CDR3 covers 17 residues. The V gene's germline CDR1 is SGHRS and CDR2 YFSETQ. The CDR3 spells CASSLADEGLPTYEQYF. The CDR3 DNA follows: TGCGCCAGCAGCTTGGCCGACGAGGGGCTGCCGACCTACGAGCAGTACTTC.

This clonotype has a handful of counts. The chain is built from TRBV28 and TRBJ2-7; 12 bases align to TRBD2. Unmatched junction bases numbered 6, after V lost 5 bases and J lost 7 bases. The CDR3 spans 14 residues. CDR1 MDHEN and CDR2 SYDVKM come from the germline V gene. CDR3 loop: CASSERLAGEEQYF. The CDR3 DNA reads TGTGCCAGCAGTGAAAGACTAGCGGGAGAAGAGCAGTACTTC.

Regarding this clonotype: An end of the junction differs from the germline gene, which may be a read error. The chain recombines TRBV11-2 with TRBJ1-6, with unresolved D. Germline CDR1 SGHAT, CDR2 FQNNGV. The CDR3 loop spans 15 amino acids. The DNA of the CDR3 is TGTGCCGGCAGCTTCCCCGGGCCAAATAATTCACCCCTCCACTTT. It yields the protein CAGSFPGPNNSPLHF.

This clonotype was picked up many times. The V call is TRBV10-3, the J call TRBJ2-7; no clear D. Trimming removed 2 bases at V and 2 bases at J, with 13 bases between. This CDR3 has 15 residues. Germline values: CDR1 ENHRY, CDR2 SYGVKD. The CDR3 sequence: CAISEPQRNPYEQYF. The CDR3 coding sequence is TGTGCCATCAGTGAGCCTCAGAGAAACCCCTACGAGCAGTACTTC.

The rearrangement joins TRBV20-1 to TRBJ1-1, with D possibly matching TRBD1 (5 bases). CDR1 is DFQATT, CDR2 SNEGSKA, per germline (reference sequence). V gave up 3 bases and J gave up 6 bases, with 17 bases separating them. There are 14 residues in the CDR3. The CDR3 loop reads CSASAGFTGAEAFF. The DNA for the CDR3 is TGCAGTGCTAGCGCGGGATTTACAGGCGCTGAAGCTTTCTTT.

A few counts support this clonotype. The V and J genes are TRBV7-8 and TRBJ1-1, with D uncertain. V dropped 6 bases and J dropped 1 base, with 9 bases sitting between them. Germline V gene lookup returns CDR1 SGHVS and CDR2 FQNEAQ. The CDR3 is 13 amino acids. CDR3 amino acids: CASRNFKNTEAFF. Written as DNA, the CDR3 is TGTGCCAGCAGAAATTTCAAGAACACTGAAGCTTTCTTT.

This clonotype showed up many times. The rearrangement uses TRBV28 and TRBJ2-1, with D possibly being TRBD2 (6 bases). The germline V gene has CDR1 MDHEN and CDR2 SYDVKM. The CDR3 covers 13 residues. The germline V and J ends were trimmed by 2 bases and 15 bases, with 17 bases remaining between them. The CDR3 region is CASSLVSETRGFF. CDR3 DNA sequence: TGTGCCAGCAGTTTAGTCTCTGAGACTAGAGGGTTCTTC.

This clonotype was counted many times. This chain uses TRBV6-1 with TRBJ2-1, with no clear D. This CDR3 spans 15 amino acids. Germline loops: CDR1 MNHNS, CDR2 SASEGT. V gave up 6 bases and J gave up 0 bases, with 12 bases separating them. The CDR3 loop is CASRSSESSYNEQFF. CDR3 coding DNA: TGTGCCAGCAGATCCAGCGAGAGCTCCTACAATGAGCAGTTCTTC.

This clonotype was observed at least ten times. This chain joins TRBV28 and TRBJ2-7; 7 positions match TRBD2. The trim removed 7 bases at V and 4 bases at J, leaving 10 bases unmatched. Germline values: CDR1 MDHEN, CDR2 SYDVKM. This CDR3 is built from 14 residues. The CDR3 loop reads CASTMGMGGYEQYF. The DNA of the CDR3 is TGTGCCAGCACAATGGGTATGGGAGGGTACGAGCAGTACTTC.

This clonotype has a count of ten or more. V and J are TRBV28 and TRBJ2-4; D might be TRBD1 (6 bases). The CDR3 has 16 residues. The germline V and J ends were trimmed by 7 bases and 4 bases, with 20 bases remaining between them. Germline V gene sequence: CDR1 MDHEN, CDR2 SYDVKM. The CDR3 sequence: CASTRYRERVKNIQYF. CDR3 bases: TGTGCCAGCACCAGATACAGGGAAAGGGTTAAAAACATTCAGTACTTC.

As regards this clonotype: With a much larger clone just one base away, this may be a read error. This chain uses TRBV20-1 with TRBJ2-7; 7 nucleotides line up with TRBD2. This CDR3 region has 15 residues. The V and J ends lost 2 bases and 7 bases, in that order; junction bases with no gene match: 14. Germline V gene sequence: CDR1 DFQATT, CDR2 SNEGSKA (reference sequence). CDR3 in amino acids: CSARTGGSVPGEQYF. In DNA, the CDR3 is TGCAGTGCTAGAACGGGCGGGAGCGTACCGGGGGAGCAGTACTTC.

Many counts were recorded for this clonotype. The chain couples TRBV28 to TRBJ2-7, with no clear D. CDR3 size: 14 residues. Germline CDR1 and CDR2: MDHEN and SYDVKM. The V end lost 5 bases, the J end lost 6 bases, and 17 bases lay between the germline ends. CDR3 amino acids: CASSVTIQGFEQYF. CDR3 in DNA: TGTGCCAGCAGTGTGACCATTCAAGGATTCGAGCAGTACTTC.

The chain joins TRBV15 to TRBJ1-1; 8 nucleotides line up with TRBD1. V lost 4 bases to trimming and J lost 8 bases; unmatched junction nucleotides: 6. The CDR3 is 13 residues long. Germline values: CDR1 LNHNV, CDR2 YYDKDF (reference sequence). The CDR3 bases are TGTGCCACCAGCAAGCCAGGGGGCGAAGAAGCTTTCTTT. Protein product: CATSKPGGEEAFF.